What follows describes a single T cell receptor (beta chain). Repertoires were generated with immunoSEQ multiplex PCR, while TCRdb's copy carries only in-frame clones and drops some. The repertoire consists of about 44,000 clones, with 90% to 97% occurring once and the leading ten covering roughly 0.9%. This sample was taken from a study of T cell changes during pregnancy in multiple sclerosis. From germline, CDR1 is KGHSH and CDR2 LQKENI. The CDR3 loop spans 15 amino acids. The ends were cut back, 3 bases at V and 0 bases at J, with 12 bases in the middle. The sequenced sample was peripheral blood, obtained in the second trimester of pregnancy. The origin of this receptor is a female donor with multiple sclerosis, enrolled in a pregnancy study. The chain is built from TRBV18 and TRBJ2-7; weak D call: TRBD2 (5 bases). The CDR3 loop is CASSPLGTSSYEQYF. Here the CDR3 DNA reads TGTGCCAGCTCACCTCTGGGAACTAGCTCCTACGAGCAGTACTTC.